The 27 T cell receptor beta chains below come from one sample, sequenced in a study of T cells in localized non-small cell lung cancer. Assay: immunoSEQ multiplex PCR; the TCRdb copy retains only in-frame clones and omits some. Counted here are about 59,000 clones, about 90% occurring once; the ten biggest clones make up under 25%. Specimen: peripheral blood, collected before any cancer treatment. All receptors come from a man aged 35-69 years with stage I squamous cell lung carcinoma.

The sample holds one count of this clone. The genes are TRBV2 and TRBJ2-3; D is perhaps TRBD2 (6 bases). This CDR3 region has 11 residues. V was trimmed by 8 bases and J by 8 bases, leaving 11 bases between them. The germline V gene has CDR1 SNHLY and CDR2 FYNNEI. The CDR3 nucleotides read TGTGCCAGCCCGGGAGCGGGTACGCAGTATTTT. Encoded protein: CASPGAGTQYF.

The J gene is TRBJ2-7, the V gene TRBV28, with 9 bases matching TRBD1. This CDR3 region has 14 residues. Germline CDR1 MDHEN, CDR2 SYDVKM. J lost 2 bases, V lost 7 bases, and 6 bases had no gene match. As DNA, the CDR3 is TGTGCCAGCAATCTCGGGGACAGGGCCTACGAGCAGTACTTC. Its protein is CASNLGDRAYEQYF. The full variable domain, its missing parts supplied by reference TRBV28 and TRBJ2-7, is DVKVTQSSRYLVKRTGEKVFLECVQDMDHENMFWYRQDPGLGLRLIYFSYDVKMKEKGDIPEGYSVSREKKERFSLILESASTNQTSMYLCASNLGDRAYEQYFGPGTRLTVT.

The chain recombines TRBV28 with TRBJ2-5; 10 nucleotides agree with TRBD1. The CDR3 loop spans 15 amino acids. The germline CDR1 and CDR2 sequences are MDHEN and SYDVKM. V lost 4 bases to trimming and J lost 4 bases; unmatched junction nucleotides: 6. The CDR3 DNA reads as TGTGCCAGCAGTTCCTCGGGACAGGGGACAGAGACCCAGTACTTC. Residues: CASSSSGQGTETQYF.

The V call is TRBV7-2, the J call TRBJ2-5, with 11 positions matching TRBD1. The germline V gene encodes CDR1 SGHTA and CDR2 FQGNSA. The CDR3 sequence is 15 residues long. After removal of 0 bases from V and 4 bases from J, the junction contained 1 base not matched to a gene. CDR3 nucleotides: TGTGCCAGCAGCTTAGCGGGACAGGGGGGAGAGACCCAGTACTTC. Translation: CASSLAGQGGETQYF.

This chain links TRBV7-6 with TRBJ2-7; D is unresolved. Germline values: CDR1 SGHVS, CDR2 FNYEAQ. The CDR3 covers 13 residues. V was clipped by 5 bases and J by 2 bases, with 10 bases between them. Here the CDR3 DNA reads TGTGCCAGCAGCCCGGGTCCGCCCTACGAGCAGTACTTC. Translated, it gives CASSPGPPYEQYF.

The V gene is TRBV7-3, the J gene TRBJ2-2; tentative D call: TRBD2 (6 bases). This CDR3 comprises 15 residues. V gave up 4 bases and J gave up 4 bases, with 13 bases separating them. From germline, CDR1 is SGHTA and CDR2 FQGTGA. CDR3 region: CASSSLADPTGELFF. In DNA form, the CDR3 reads TGTGCCAGCAGCTCCTTAGCGGACCCCACCGGGGAGCTGTTTTTT.

This clone was detected once. The chain has TRBV9 and TRBJ2-1, with a tentative D call TRBD1 (6 bases). V shed 0 bases and J shed 9 bases, with 16 bases lying between them. This CDR3 has 15 amino acids. Germline CDR1 is SGDLS and CDR2 is YYNGEE. The CDR3 sequence is CASSVAKGEVSEQFF. Written as DNA, the CDR3 is TGTGCCAGCAGCGTAGCCAAGGGGGAAGTCAGTGAGCAGTTCTTC.

The chain recombines TRBV4-2 with TRBJ2-2, with D perhaps matching TRBD2 (6 bases). The CDR3 covers 17 residues. Germline V gene lookup returns CDR1 LGHNA and CDR2 YNFKEQ. Deletions cut 0 bases from V and 4 bases from J, with 15 bases between. CDR3 sequence: CASSQDHGVGGTGELFF. The CDR3 DNA reads as TGTGCCAGCAGCCAAGATCATGGGGTGGGGGGCACCGGGGAGCTGTTTTTT.

This sequence joins TRBV6-1 and TRBJ2-7, with TRBD1 as a possible D gene (6 bases). Trimming pared 4 bases from V and 2 bases from J, leaving 12 bases between. This CDR3 has 14 residues. Germline-derived CDR1 and CDR2 are MNHNS and SASEGT. CDR3 amino acids: CASSANRVAYEQYF. Here the CDR3 DNA reads TGTGCCAGCAGTGCGAACAGGGTCGCCTACGAGCAGTACTTC.

V gene TRBV5-1 combines with J gene TRBJ2-1; 7 bases line up with TRBD2. The length of the CDR3 is 18 residues. V lost 3 bases, J lost 0 bases, and 12 bases stayed unmatched. Germline CDR1 is SGHRS and CDR2 is YFSETQ. CDR3 region: CASSSLGSGRSSYNEQFF. The CDR3 DNA is TGCGCCAGCAGCTCCTTGGGTAGCGGGCGTAGCTCCTACAATGAGCAGTTCTTC.

CDR3 sequence: CASSVSLAGDTDTQYF. For the CDR3, the DNA is TGTGCCAGCTCAGTATCTCTAGCGGGGGACACAGATACGCAGTATTTT. This chain connects TRBV18 to TRBJ2-3; 10 nucleotides line up with TRBD2. CDR3 length: 16 residues. From germline, CDR1 is KGHSH and CDR2 LQKENI. Trimming took 5 bases from V and 2 from J; bases not matched to a gene: 7. The entire variable domain, with the rest obtained from reference TRBV18 and TRBJ2-3, is as follows: NAGVMQNPRHLVRRRGQEARLRCSPMKGHSHVYWYRQLPEEGLKFMVYLQKENIIDESGMPKERFSAEFPKEGPSILRIQQVVRGDSAAYFCASSVSLAGDTDTQYFGPGTRLTVL.

The chain has TRBV10-3 and TRBJ2-7; 10 bases fit TRBD2. V was pared by 5 bases and J by 6 bases, with 19 bases of the junction left unmatched. This CDR3 region has 18 residues. The germline V gene encodes CDR1 ENHRY and CDR2 SYGVKD. DNA of the CDR3: TGTGCCATCAGTTCAGACAGAAAGGAGCTAGCGGGAGCGGCCGAGCAGTACTTC. Protein: CAISSDRKELAGAAEQYF.

V gene TRBV15 combines with J gene TRBJ2-7; TRBD2 is a possible D gene (5 bases). CDR3 length: 14 amino acids. Deletions cut 0 bases from V and 3 bases from J, with 9 bases between. In germline, CDR1 is LNHNV, CDR2 YYDKDF (reference sequence). The DNA for the CDR3 is TGTGCCACCAGCAGAGATCGAGGGCTCTACGAGCAGTACTTC. This sequence encodes CATSRDRGLYEQYF.

CDR3 residues: CASSVISTADTQYF. DNA of the CDR3: TGTGCCAGCAGCGTAATTTCGACGGCAGATACGCAGTATTTT. This rearrangement joins TRBV9 to TRBJ2-3, with no clear D. CDR3 length: 14 amino acids. The ends were cut back, 1 base at V and 4 bases at J, with 10 bases in the middle. Germline values: CDR1 SGDLS, CDR2 YYNGEE.

The rearrangement uses TRBV7-9 and TRBJ2-7; 14 bases fit TRBD2. Germline trimming cut 5 bases from V and 3 bases from J; bases unmatched to any gene: 3. CDR3 length: 15 residues. Germline CDR1 reads SEHNR; CDR2 reads FQNEAQ (reference sequence). DNA for the CDR3: TGTGCCAGCAGCGCTGGACTAGCGGGGGGCTACGAGCAGTACTTC. Its translation: CASSAGLAGGYEQYF.

The rearrangement joins TRBV19 to TRBJ1-5; D might be TRBD1 (6 bases). CDR1 and CDR2 (germline): LNHDA, SQIVND (reference sequence). The CDR3 is 16 residues long. The germline V and J ends were trimmed by 1 base and 6 bases, with 16 bases remaining between them. Here the CDR3 reads CASSIAPGGASQPQHF. DNA for the CDR3: TGTGCCAGTAGTATAGCACCCGGGGGCGCGAGTCAGCCCCAGCATTTT.

The V and J genes are TRBV6-6 and TRBJ2-1; D possibly matches TRBD1 or TRBD2 (5 bases each). This CDR3 contains 16 residues. From germline, CDR1 is MNHNY and CDR2 SVGAGI (reference sequence). Deletions cut 0 bases from V and 0 bases from J, with 9 bases between. The CDR3 reads CASSYSGDSSYNEQFF. The CDR3 coding sequence is TGTGCCAGCAGTTACTCGGGGGATAGCTCCTACAATGAGCAGTTCTTC.

This chain links TRBV9 with TRBJ1-1; TRBD1 is a possible D gene (6 bases). CDR1 is SGDLS, CDR2 YYNGEE, per germline. The length of the CDR3 is 16 residues. Deletions cut 2 bases from V and 4 bases from J, with 18 bases between. The CDR3 region is CASSVASAGGLTEAFF. The CDR3, as DNA: TGTGCCAGCAGCGTGGCTTCCGCGGGGGGCCTCACTGAAGCTTTCTTT.

The chain is built from TRBV13 and TRBJ2-3, with 11 bases fitting TRBD2. This CDR3 comprises 15 residues. Looked up from germline, CDR1 is PRHDT and CDR2 is FYEKMQ (reference sequence). The J segment lost 5 bases and the V segment lost 5 bases, leaving 6 bases of the junction unmatched. The CDR3: CASSRLAGYQDTQYF. CDR3 DNA: TGTGCCAGCAGCAGACTAGCGGGATATCAAGATACGCAGTATTTT.

The V call is TRBV5-4, the J call TRBJ2-4; possibly TRBD1 or TRBD2 for D (5 bases each). This CDR3 has 15 amino acids. V gave up 0 bases and J gave up 16 bases, with 23 bases separating them. Germline V gives CDR1 SGHNT, CDR2 YYREEE (reference sequence). The CDR3 nucleotides are TGTGCCAGCAGCTTGGGAGGGCAGGGCCGGTTGCCCGTTTACTTC. It yields the protein CASSLGGQGRLPVYF.

The V gene is TRBV4-1, the J gene TRBJ2-3; D uncertain. Germline loops: CDR1 MGHRA, CDR2 YSYEKL. Trimming pared 5 bases from V and 4 bases from J, leaving 19 bases between. The CDR3 spans 16 residues. CDR3 sequence reads: CASSALWASPPDTQYF. CDR3 DNA sequence: TGCGCCAGCAGCGCCCTTTGGGCCTCCCCCCCAGATACGCAGTATTTT.

The rearrangement joins TRBV19 to TRBJ2-3; a weak D match, TRBD1 (5 bases). Germline V gene sequence: CDR1 LNHDA, CDR2 SQIVND (reference sequence). V was cut by 6 bases and J by 1 base, with 11 bases left in between. The CDR3 loop spans 14 amino acids. The CDR3 is CASSRQYRTDTQYF. CDR3 coding DNA: TGTGCCAGTAGCAGACAGTACCGCACAGATACGCAGTATTTT.

Only one count was recorded for this clone. The rearrangement links TRBV10-3 to TRBJ2-3, with no clear D. The V end lost 5 bases, the J end lost 2 bases, and 14 bases lay between the germline ends. The CDR3 spans 15 residues. Germline V gene data show CDR1 as ENHRY and CDR2 as SYGVKD. The CDR3 region has the DNA TGTGCCATCAGTAGACGCCTCAGATCCACAGATACGCAGTATTTT. Translation gives CAISRRLRSTDTQYF.

This sequence joins TRBV27 and TRBJ1-2; D gene uncertain. Germline V lookup: CDR1 MNHEY, CDR2 SMNVEV (reference sequence). This CDR3 has 15 amino acids. V was clipped by 0 bases and J by 2 bases, with 10 bases between them. The CDR3 loop is CASSLSHGQNYGYTF. CDR3 DNA: TGTGCCAGCAGTTTATCCCACGGCCAAAACTATGGCTACACCTTC.

This chain links TRBV7-3 with TRBJ2-5; D not certain. Trimming took 1 base from V and 5 from J, leaving 14 bases between them. The length of the CDR3 is 15 residues. CDR1 SGHTA and CDR2 FQGTGA come from the germline V gene. The CDR3 DNA sequence: TGTGCCAGCAGCTTAAGCTTCTCGGAAGGCGAGACCCAGTACTTC. It codes for CASSLSFSEGETQYF. The full variable domain, rest sourced from reference TRBV7-3 and TRBJ2-5, is GAGVSQTPSNKVTEKGKYVELRCDPISGHTALYWYRQSLGQGPEFLIYFQGTGAADDSGLPNDRFFAVRPEGSVSTLKIQRTERGDSAVYLCASSLSFSEGETQYFGPGTRLLVL.

The CDR3 sequence: CASSFDMGLADPDYEQYF. Here the CDR3 DNA reads TGTGCCAGCAGCTTCGACATGGGACTAGCGGATCCGGACTACGAGCAGTACTTC. The gene calls are TRBV11-1 and TRBJ2-7, with TRBD2 matching 11 bases. The CDR3 is made up of 18 amino acids. With V trimmed by 3 bases and J by 3 bases, 13 bases remained unmatched. CDR1 and CDR2 from the germline V gene are SGHAT and FQDESV (reference sequence).

There are a few counts of this clone. This chain joins TRBV4-1 and TRBJ2-2; unclear D gene. The CDR3 covers 13 residues. Germline assignment: CDR1 MGHRA and CDR2 YSYEKL. V lost 8 bases to trimming and J lost 1 base, with 8 bases between them. CDR3 in amino acids: CASYDGNTGELFF. The CDR3 DNA sequence: TGCGCCAGCTATGACGGGAACACCGGGGAGCTGTTTTTT.